This T cell receptor beta chain was documented in a study of cytomegalovirus exposure and HLA in healthy donors. This clone was detected only once. Its antigen is not known. Study-level findings and limits: In a later analysis, compared with equally common non-associated chains, HLA-associated beta chains were more expanded. CMV serostatus was the sole immune exposure data available. The listing of 150 to 200 TCR beta chains classed them as cytomegalovirus-associated.

Researchers ran the PCR with 60 Vbeta and 13 Jbeta primers. Measured with immunoSEQ multiplex PCR; TCRdb has only the in-frame clones, and not every one. Among roughly 110,000 clones listed, roughly 75% were seen once. The clonotype originates from a man aged 35 to 55 in good health and CMV-seronegative. Source material: PBMCs.

The CDR3 coding sequence is TGTGCCAGCAGTTATTCCTTAGACTATGGCTACACCTTC. Its protein product is CASSYSLDYGYTF. The chain employs TRBV6-6 and TRBJ1-2; D is unclear. Germline CDR1 MNHNY, CDR2 SVGAGI (reference sequence). V gave up 3 bases and J gave up 3 bases, with 8 bases separating them. CDR3 length equals 13 residues.